This is a list of T cell receptor beta chains from one sample in a study of T cell responses to AZD1222 COVID-19 vaccine. Libraries were prepared by immunoSEQ multiplex PCR; TCRdb keeps only in-frame clonotypes and omits some of them. This sample has tens of thousands of clones; approximately 91% occur once, and the top ten carry less than 9%. Sequencing was performed on peripheral blood, taken 28 days after the second AZD1222 dose. The receptors were sampled from an adult who received the AZD1222 COVID-19 vaccine. CDR3s include the opening cysteine and the closing phenylalanine or tryptophan.

v_gene	j_gene	CDR3aa
TRBV5-1	TRBJ2-5	CASSLAGDGETQYF
TRBV6-2/TRBV6-3	TRBJ2-3	CASSSSSRGTQYF
TRBV11-2	TRBJ2-5	CASSPGRGGRETQYF
TRBV15	TRBJ2-7	CATSRDPRGPAYEQYF
TRBV27	TRBJ2-7	CASSFRGDSSYEQYF
TRBV4-1	TRBJ2-5	CASSQEGTAGVGETQYF
TRBV6-1	TRBJ2-7	CASSDRLYEQYF
TRBV27	TRBJ1-2	CASSLSLGAQGYGYTF
TRBV2	TRBJ1-5	CASSVMWGNQPQHF
TRBV6-5	TRBJ2-7	CASSRGGQFYEQYF
TRBV3-1/TRBV3-2	TRBJ1-5	CASSQRGGGDNQPQHF
TRBV27	TRBJ1-6	CASSFGGAGNSPLHF
TRBV2	TRBJ2-2	CASSDQGIGELFF
TRBV19	TRBJ2-3	CATGGLAESTDTQYF
TRBV21-1	TRBJ1-6	CASSAHSPLHF
TRBV6-5	TRBJ1-4	CASSPGQGGEKLFF
TRBV4-1	TRBJ2-2	CASSPWYQNTGELFF
TRBV6-1	TRBJ2-7	CASSEALFGVSYEQYF
TRBV27	TRBJ2-7	CASRRLGNYEQYF
TRBV6-4	TRBJ2-6	CASSKDSGANVLTF
TRBV29-1	TRBJ2-1	CSDWDPPYNEQFF
TRBV7-2	TRBJ2-7	CASSFASGYYEQYF
TRBV7-2	TRBJ2-5	CASSLTRTRGAQETQYF
TRBV6-5	TRBJ1-4	CASRRHGTGDEKLFF
TRBV7-6	TRBJ2-7	CASSLALRDSVVYEQYF
TRBV11-2	TRBJ2-1	CASSLGSASGSIEQFF
TRBV27	TRBJ2-2	CASGYSNTGELFF
TRBV5-1	TRBJ1-5	CASSLTGAGGQPQHF
TRBV18	TRBJ1-1	CASSAGGDLEAFF
TRBV7-6	TRBJ2-5	CASSLGGLAGYETQYF
TRBV18	TRBJ2-7	CASSPRVGQAGYNEQYF
TRBV6-1	TRBJ2-7	CASSDLGDLNYEQYF
TRBV7-6	TRBJ1-1	CASSRVTGGTEAFF
TRBV4-1	TRBJ1-5	CASRQVGGNQPQHF
TRBV19	TRBJ1-1	CASFPSQGRNTEAFF